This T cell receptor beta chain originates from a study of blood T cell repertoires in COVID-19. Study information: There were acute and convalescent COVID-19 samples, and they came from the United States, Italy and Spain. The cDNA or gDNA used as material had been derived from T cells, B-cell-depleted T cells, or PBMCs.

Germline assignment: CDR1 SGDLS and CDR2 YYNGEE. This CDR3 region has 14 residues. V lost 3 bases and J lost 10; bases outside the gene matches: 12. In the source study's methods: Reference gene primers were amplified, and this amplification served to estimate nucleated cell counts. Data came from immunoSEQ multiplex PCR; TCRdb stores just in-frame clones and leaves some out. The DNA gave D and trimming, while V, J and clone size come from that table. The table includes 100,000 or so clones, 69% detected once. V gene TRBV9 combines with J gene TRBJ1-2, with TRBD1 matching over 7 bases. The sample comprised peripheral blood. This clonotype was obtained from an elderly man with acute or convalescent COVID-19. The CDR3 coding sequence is TGTGCCAGCAGCGAGGGACAGACAGTCCTAGACTACACCTTC. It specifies CASSEGQTVLDYTF.